Listed below are T cell receptor beta chains from one sample, sequenced in a study of T cells in Graves' hyperthyroidism and ophthalmopathy. TCRdb ran MiXCR on the multiplex PCR reads and lists one entry per CDR3 protein. The sample records roughly 130,000 distinct CDR3 sequences, roughly a fifth being singletons. Sequencing was carried out using blood. These receptors were obtained from a woman in her 50s with Graves' hyperthyroidism that later progressed to Graves' ophthalmopathy. Both conserved end residues are part of each CDR3. The D gene is left open where the match is weak. Size is omitted from some rows. Given values are once, few, many or a class for expanded clones.

CDR3nt | CDR3aa | v_gene | d_gene | j_gene | abundance
TGTGCCAGCAGTTACTCGGGGGCGGACCGCCTCTACGAGCAGTACTTC | CASSYSGADRLYEQYF | TRBV6-5 | - | TRBJ2-7 | many
TGTGCCAGCAGCCCGAGCGGGACGAACACCGGGGAGCTGTTTTTT | CASSPSGTNTGELFF | TRBV6-2/TRBV6-3 | TRBD2 | TRBJ2-2 | few
TGTGCCAGCAGCTCCCGAGGGAGCTTCTACGAGCAGTACTTC | CASSSRGSFYEQYF | TRBV7-2 | - | TRBJ2-7 | few
TGCAGCGCTCCGGGGACAGGGATGAACACTGAAGCTTTCTTT | CSAPGTGMNTEAFF | TRBV29-1 | TRBD1 | TRBJ1-1 | once
TGCAGCGTTGAAAACATTCGAGACAGGGGGTCTAGGGGCCGCACAGATACGCAGTATTTT | CSVENIRDRGSRGRTDTQYF | TRBV29-1 | TRBD1 | TRBJ2-3 | -
TGTGCCAGCAGCTTACAGGGACAGGACCAAGAGACCCAGTACTTC | CASSLQGQDQETQYF | TRBV7-8 | TRBD1 | TRBJ2-5 | -
TGTGCCAGCCTCCTAGGGACAGGGGCCCCCTACGAGCAGTACTTC | CASLLGTGAPYEQYF | TRBV2 | TRBD1 | TRBJ2-7 | many
TGTGCCAGCATGGGGGTTCGGGAGACCCAGTACTTC | CASMGVRETQYF | TRBV3-1 | - | TRBJ2-5 | many
TGTGCCTGGAGTGTAGGGACAGGTAACACTGAAGCTTTCTTT | CAWSVGTGNTEAFF | TRBV30 | TRBD1 | TRBJ1-1 | many
TGTGCCAGCAGCCCTCGGCCGGGGGAAACAGATACGCAGTATTTT | CASSPRPGETDTQYF | TRBV7-9 | - | TRBJ2-3 | many
TGCAGTGCTAGAGATTCGGAATCAGATTCTTCCTACGAGCAGTACTTC | CSARDSESDSSYEQYF | TRBV20-1 | - | TRBJ2-7 | few
TGTGCCAGCAGCCGGGGTGCGAACACTGAAGCTTTCTTT | CASSRGANTEAFF | TRBV3-1 | - | TRBJ1-1 | many
TGTGCCAGTAGTATGGGGCAGTTTGGAGTTGGCAATCAGCCCCAGCATTTT | CASSMGQFGVGNQPQHF | TRBV19 | - | TRBJ1-5 | many